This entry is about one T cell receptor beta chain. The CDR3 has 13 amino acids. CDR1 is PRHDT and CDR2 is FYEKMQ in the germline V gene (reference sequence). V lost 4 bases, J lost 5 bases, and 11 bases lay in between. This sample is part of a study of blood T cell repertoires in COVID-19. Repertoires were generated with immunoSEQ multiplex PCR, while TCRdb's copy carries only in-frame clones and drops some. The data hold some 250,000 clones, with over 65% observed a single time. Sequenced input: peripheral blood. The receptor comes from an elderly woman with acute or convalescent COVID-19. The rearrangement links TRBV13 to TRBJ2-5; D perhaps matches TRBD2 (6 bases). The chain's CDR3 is CASSSGLFETQYF. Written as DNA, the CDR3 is TGTGCCAGCAGCTCGGGACTTTTTGAGACCCAGTACTTC.